This is a list of T cell receptor beta chains from one sample in a study of shared clonotypes between healthy human individuals. Profiling relied on immunoSEQ multiplex PCR, and the TCRdb table lists in-frame clones only, not all of them. The table lists about 2 million clones, 85% to 95% of them singletons, with 0.13% in the top ten. The sequencing sample was made of naive CD4+ T cells sorted from blood. These receptors came from a man younger than 35 in good health. The conserved cysteine and the conserved F or W are not part of the CDR3 here. Expanded clones get a size class; other rows say once, few or many, or leave the size out.

.	TRBV29-1	TRBJ2-7	SAGDNSYEQY
.	TRBV5-6	TRBJ1-6	ASSIRDRFSYNSPLH
.	TRBV5-5	TRBJ2-1	ASSRTGPSSYNEQF
.	TRBV9	TRBJ1-3	ASSISGNTIY
.	TRBV14	TRBJ2-7	ASSRQFASYEQY
.	TRBV29-1	TRBJ2-1	SVDGASYNEQF
once	TRBV10-3	TRBJ1-2	ATGGQDGGYT
.	TRBV5-1	TRBJ2-7	ASSPGYSSYEQY
.	TRBV19	TRBJ1-1	ASSIVQGRGTEAF
once	TRBV5-1	TRBJ2-3	ASRPRPGPLRDTDTQY
.	TRBV6-6	TRBJ2-2	ASGRGPANTGELF
.	TRBV5-1	TRBJ2-5	ASSLALAVSETQY
few	TRBV9	TRBJ1-3	ASSMAGTGDYSGNTIY
.	TRBV6-1	TRBJ1-2	ASSERAAGRLIYGYT
.	TRBV11-2	TRBJ2-7	ASSLGGRVNEQY
.	TRBV6-1	TRBJ2-7	ASTALYEQY
.	TRBV28	TRBJ1-2	ASTRVYGADGYT
.	TRBV7-7	TRBJ2-2	ASSPDTNTGELF
.	TRBV7-2	TRBJ2-7	ASSRTDRHEQY
.	TRBV6-5	TRBJ2-3	ASSYSGGGTDTQY
.	TRBV6-5	TRBJ1-5	ASSSSDIGDQPQH
.	TRBV5-1	TRBJ2-3	ASSPAGGRTDTQY
.	TRBV7-2	TRBJ2-2	ASSSVAGGVTGELF
.	TRBV30	TRBJ1-3	AWQGGNTIY
.	TRBV5-1	TRBJ1-2	ASSKGTGDGYT
.	TRBV30	TRBJ2-2	AWGAGPSTGELF